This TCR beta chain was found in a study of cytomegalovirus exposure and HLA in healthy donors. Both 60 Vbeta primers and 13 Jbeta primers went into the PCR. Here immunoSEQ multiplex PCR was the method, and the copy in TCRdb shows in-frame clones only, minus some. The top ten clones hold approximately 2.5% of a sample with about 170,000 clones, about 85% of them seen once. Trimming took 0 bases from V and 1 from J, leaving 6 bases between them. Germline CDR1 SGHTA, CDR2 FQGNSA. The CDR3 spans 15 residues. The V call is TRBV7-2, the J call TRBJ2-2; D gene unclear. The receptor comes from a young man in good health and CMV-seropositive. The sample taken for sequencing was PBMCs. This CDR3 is CASSLALRNTGELFF. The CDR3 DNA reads TGTGCCAGCAGCTTAGCGCTTAGGAACACCGGGGAGCTGTTTTTT.